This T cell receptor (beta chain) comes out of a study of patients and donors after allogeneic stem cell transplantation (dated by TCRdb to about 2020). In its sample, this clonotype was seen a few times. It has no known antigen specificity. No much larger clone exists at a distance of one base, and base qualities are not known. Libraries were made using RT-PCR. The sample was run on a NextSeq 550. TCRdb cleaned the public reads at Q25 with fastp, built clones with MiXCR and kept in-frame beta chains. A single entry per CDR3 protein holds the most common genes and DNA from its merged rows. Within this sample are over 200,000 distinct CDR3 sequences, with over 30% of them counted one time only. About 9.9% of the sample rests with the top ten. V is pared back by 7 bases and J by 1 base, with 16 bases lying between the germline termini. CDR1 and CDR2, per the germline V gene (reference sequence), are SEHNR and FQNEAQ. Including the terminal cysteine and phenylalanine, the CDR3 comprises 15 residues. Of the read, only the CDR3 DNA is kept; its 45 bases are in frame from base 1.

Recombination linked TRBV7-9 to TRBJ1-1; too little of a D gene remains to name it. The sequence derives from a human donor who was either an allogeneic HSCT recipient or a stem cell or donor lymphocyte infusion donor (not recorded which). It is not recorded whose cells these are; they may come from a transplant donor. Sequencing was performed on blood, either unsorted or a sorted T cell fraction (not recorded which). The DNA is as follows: TGTGCCAGCAAAGAGAGGGAGGCAGGGAACACTGAAGCTTTCTTT. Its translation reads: CASKEREAGNTEAFF. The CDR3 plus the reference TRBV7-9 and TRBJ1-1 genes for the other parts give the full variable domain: DTGVSQNPRHKITKRGQNVTFRCDPISEHNRLYWYRQTLGQGPEFLTYFQNEAQLEKSRLLSDRFSAERPKGSFSTLEIQRTEQGDSAMYLCASKEREAGNTEAFFGQGTRLTVV.